This entry concerns a single T cell receptor beta chain. This sample was taken from a study of shared clonotypes between healthy human individuals. Study-wide context: Each donor's CD4 naive and CD4 memory cells filled three plates apiece, CD8 naive two, and CD8 memory one.

The V gene end was trimmed by 7 bases and the J gene end by 3 bases; junction bases not matched to a gene: 4. CDR1 SGDLS and CDR2 YYNGEE come from the germline V gene. The CDR3 is made up of 14 amino acids. Naivety among CD8 cells was defined by CD45RO negativity and positive CCR7 selection, thereby excluding terminally differentiated effector memory CD45RA+ cells. A 200 ng quantity of DNA, tens of thousands of T cell genomes, went into the sorted-subset replicate PCRs. Data came from immunoSEQ multiplex PCR; TCRdb stores just in-frame clones and leaves some out. The table includes around 700,000 clones, roughly nine tenths detected once.

The sequenced sample was naive CD8+ T cells sorted from blood. This sequence was found in a man aged 30-40 years in good health. J is TRBJ2-2 and V is TRBV9; 9 bases line up with TRBD1. The CDR3 loop is CASGDRGDTGELFF. CDR3 coding DNA: TGTGCCAGCGGTGACAGGGGGGACACCGGGGAGCTGTTTTTT.